This T cell receptor (beta chain) derives from a study of regulatory T cells in long-lasting Graves disease. Time point in this sample: newly diagnosed GD, antithyroid drugs for less than 3 months. PBMC RNA was the source of the TCR library. Investigators prepared the TCR beta libraries by applying iRepertoire HTBI primers and Arm-PCR of CDR3 regions. In the authors' methods: Overall, samples carried approximately 60 TRBV and 14 TRBJ segments. TCRdb re-called the multiplex PCR reads with MiXCR, one entry per CDR3 protein. These V and J calls are TCRdb output, not the study's own analysis. The sample consists of about 440,000 distinct CDR3 sequences, roughly 17% of them appearing once. CDR1 is LGHDT, CDR2 YNNKEL, per germline (reference sequence). Between the trimmed V and J ends, which lost 4 bases and 15 bases, there was a span of 13 bases. This CDR3 has 11 residues. Study-wide findings and caveats: Persistent Graves' patients had lower TCR diversity than newly diagnosed ones. With persistent disease, TRBV28, TRBJ1-2 and TRBJ2-5 were the favored segments.

This clonotype was counted ten times or more. The target antigen is unknown. The same data also contributed to another study, on T cells in Graves' hyperthyroidism and ophthalmopathy. In that study: First-round RT-PCR of the TCR CDR3 relied on the HTBI primer set.

The chain links TRBV3-1 to TRBJ2-1, with a possible D match to TRBD2 (6 bases). The receptor was derived from a woman in her twenties or thirties with Graves disease. This specimen was peripheral blood mononuclear cells (PBMCs), taken at new diagnosis, from a patient treated with antithyroid drugs. The CDR3 protein is CASSPGQGLFF. The CDR3 coding sequence is TGTGCCAGCAGCCCCGGGCAGGGACTGTTCTTC.